The 3 T cell receptor beta chains below all came from one sample that was sequenced in a study of CD8 T cells in ankylosing spondylitis (dated 2017 in TCRdb). Preparation of the library involved 5' RACE. These reads were obtained on an Illumina HiSeq 2500. In-frame beta chains were kept once TCRdb had trimmed the public reads at Q25 with fastp and called clones with MiXCR. Each entry merges the rows of one CDR3 protein and shows their most common DNA and genes. The sample yields about 250,000 distinct CDR3 sequences; over 9.5% were counted once. The ten largest make up about 3% of the sample. The sequencing sample was made of blood, either unsorted or a sorted T cell fraction (not recorded which). Receptor source: a male donor with ankylosing spondylitis or in good health (not recorded which).

Concerning this clonotype: This may stem from a read error, because a much larger clone lies one nucleotide away. The conserved phenylalanine or tryptophan is not found at the CDR3 terminus, so this likely reflects a read error. The chain employs TRBV6-2 or TRBV6-3 and TRBJ2-7; 10 positions match TRBD1. With V trimmed by 2 bases and J by 3 bases, 10 bases remained unmatched. Germline V gene data show CDR1 as MNHEY and CDR2 as SVGEGT. This CDR3 region has 17 residues. The CDR3 region has the DNA TGTGCCAGCAGTTACCTTTCTTTCCGGGACAGGGGCTACGAGCAGTACCTC. Translating gives CASSYLSFRDRGYEQYL.

This clonotype has a count of ten or more. The rearrangement uses TRBV29-1 and TRBJ2-2, with 7 positions matching TRBD2. This CDR3 is built from 14 residues. Germline assignment: CDR1 SQVTM and CDR2 ANQGSEA. J lost 2 bases, V lost 7 bases, and 7 bases had no gene match. The CDR3 DNA follows: TGCAGCGCAACAGCGGGACTTAACACCGGGGAGCTGTTTTTT. Its translation is CSATAGLNTGELFF.

The chain combines TRBV3-1 with TRBJ2-7, with 8 nucleotides matching TRBD1. V was clipped by 5 bases and J by 5 bases; unmatched bases: 11. Germline CDR1 LGHDT, CDR2 YNNKEL (reference sequence). This CDR3 spans 15 amino acids. The CDR3 sequence: CASSARTGPYDEQYF. The CDR3 nucleotides read TGTGCCAGCAGCGCGAGGACAGGGCCCTACGACGAGCAGTACTTC.